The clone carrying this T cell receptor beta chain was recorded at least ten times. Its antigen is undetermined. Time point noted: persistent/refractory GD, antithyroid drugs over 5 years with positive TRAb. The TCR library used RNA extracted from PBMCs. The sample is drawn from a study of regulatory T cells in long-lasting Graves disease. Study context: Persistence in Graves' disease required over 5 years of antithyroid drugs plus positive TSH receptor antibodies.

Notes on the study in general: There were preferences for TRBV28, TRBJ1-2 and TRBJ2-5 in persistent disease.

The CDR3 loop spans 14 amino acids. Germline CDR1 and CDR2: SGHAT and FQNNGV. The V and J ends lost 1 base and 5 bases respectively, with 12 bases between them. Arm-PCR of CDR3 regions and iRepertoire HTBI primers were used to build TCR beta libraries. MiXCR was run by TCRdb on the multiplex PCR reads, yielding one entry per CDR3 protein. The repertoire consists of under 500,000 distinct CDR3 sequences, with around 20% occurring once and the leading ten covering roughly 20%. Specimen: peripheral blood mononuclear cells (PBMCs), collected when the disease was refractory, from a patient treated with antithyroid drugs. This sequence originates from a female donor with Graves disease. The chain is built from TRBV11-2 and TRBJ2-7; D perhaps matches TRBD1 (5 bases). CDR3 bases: TGTGCCAGCAGCTTAGGTGTCAGGGTAAACGAGCAGTACTTC. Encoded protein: CASSLGVRVNEQYF.